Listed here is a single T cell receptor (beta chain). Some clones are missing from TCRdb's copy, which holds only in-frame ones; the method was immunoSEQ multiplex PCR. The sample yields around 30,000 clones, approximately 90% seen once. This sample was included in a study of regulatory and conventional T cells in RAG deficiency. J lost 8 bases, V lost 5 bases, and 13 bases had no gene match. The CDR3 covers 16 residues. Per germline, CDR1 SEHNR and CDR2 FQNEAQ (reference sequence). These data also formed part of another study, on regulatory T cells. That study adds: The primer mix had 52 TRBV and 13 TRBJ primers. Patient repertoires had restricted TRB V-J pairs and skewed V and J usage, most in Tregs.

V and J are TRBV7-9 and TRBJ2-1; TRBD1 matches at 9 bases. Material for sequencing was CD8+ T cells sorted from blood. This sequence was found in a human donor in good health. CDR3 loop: CASSPTGQGTEYEQFF. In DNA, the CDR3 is TGTGCCAGCAGCCCTACCGGACAGGGGACCGAATATGAGCAGTTCTTC.